The rows below give T cell receptor beta chains drawn from one sample of a study of blood T cell repertoires in COVID-19. The data were produced by immunoSEQ multiplex PCR, yet TCRdb's version contains in-frame clones alone and is incomplete. The sample has almost 250,000 clones; around 90% are singletons. The sample taken for sequencing was PBMCs or T cells enriched from blood (not recorded which). These receptors were obtained from a woman aged 45-60 years who had recovered from COVID-19. CDR3s include the opening cysteine and the closing phenylalanine or tryptophan. D genes are given only for firm matches. Size is stated for part of the rows, as once, few or many counts, or as a class when the clone is expanded.

D	size	V	J	DNA	CDR3
.	.	TRBV18	TRBJ1-2	TGTGCCAGCTCACCAGGGGCGTCTGGGGGCTACACCTTC	CASSPGASGGYTF
TRBD2	.	TRBV7-2	TRBJ2-1	TGTGCCAGCAGACCGGGACTAGCGGGAGGGAGCTCCTACAATGAGCAGTTCTTC	CASRPGLAGGSSYNEQFF
.	.	TRBV5-5	TRBJ2-2	TGTGCCAGCAGCTTGATTGCAGGGAACACCGGGGAGCTGTTTTTT	CASSLIAGNTGELFF
TRBD1	few	TRBV2	TRBJ1-1	TGTGCCAGCAGTGAGACAGGGTGGGAGGCTGAAGCTTTCTTT	CASSETGWEAEAFF
.	.	TRBV29-1	TRBJ2-7	TGCAGCGTGATCGGGACAACCTACGAGCAGTACTTC	CSVIGTTYEQYF
TRBD2	.	TRBV10-3	TRBJ2-5	TGTGCCATCAAGGGCGGGGCGGGAGAAGAGACCCAGTACTTC	CAIKGGAGEETQYF
TRBD2	few	TRBV4-1	TRBJ2-3	TGCGCCAGCAGCCTCCCTAGCGGGAGGGTGTTGGATACGCAGTATTTT	CASSLPSGRVLDTQYF
.	.	TRBV19	TRBJ2-7	TGTGCCAGTAGTATAGATCCGCAGTCCTACGAGCAGTACTTC	CASSIDPQSYEQYF
.	.	TRBV11-2	TRBJ2-2	TGTGCCAGCAGCTTAGCACTAGGAGGCACCGGGGAGCTGTTTTTT	CASSLALGGTGELFF
TRBD2	.	TRBV6-2/TRBV6-3	TRBJ2-1	TGTGCCAGCAGCCCCAGCCCGGGACTAGCACCCTTCAATGAGCAGTTCTTC	CASSPSPGLAPFNEQFF
TRBD1	.	TRBV6-5	TRBJ2-3	TGTGCCAGCAGTCCGACAGGGGTGGATACGCAGTATTTT	CASSPTGVDTQYF
.	.	TRBV11-1	TRBJ2-2	TGTGCCAGCAGGGTGGGCAGGGGGAACACCGGGGAGCTGTTTTTT	CASRVGRGNTGELFF
.	once	TRBV4-1	TRBJ1-6	TGCGCCAGCAGCCAAATCGGACACCCCTATTCACCCCTCCACTTT	CASSQIGHPYSPLHF
.	.	TRBV27	TRBJ1-3	TGTGCCAGCAGTCCATGGACAGCCTCCGACTCTGGAAACACCATATATTTT	CASSPWTASDSGNTIYF
TRBD1	.	TRBV27	TRBJ1-1	TGTGCCAGCAGTCGACAGGGGGTCGGTGGGAACACTGAAGCTTTCTTT	CASSRQGVGGNTEAFF
TRBD2	.	TRBV18	TRBJ2-1	TGTGCCAGCTCACCACCGGCTAGCGGGAGTAGGGATGAGCAGTTCTTC	CASSPPASGSRDEQFF